This T cell receptor (beta chain) was identified during a study of cytomegalovirus exposure and HLA in healthy donors. Researchers ran the PCR with 60 Vbeta and 13 Jbeta primers. Clones were read by immunoSEQ multiplex PCR, and TCRdb kept only the in-frame ones, dropping some. The sample lists 65,000 to 85,000 clones, 75% to 85% occurring once. The ends lost 5 bases at V and 4 bases at J; junction bases unmatched: 10. This CDR3 spans 15 amino acids. Germline V CDR1 and CDR2: ENHRY, SYGVKD. The TCR comes from a man in his forties or fifties in good health and CMV-seropositive. Sequenced input: PBMCs. The J gene is TRBJ1-1, the V gene TRBV10-3; 7 positions match TRBD1. This CDR3 is CAISFNRGEVTEAFF. The CDR3 nucleotides are TGTGCCATCAGTTTTAACAGGGGCGAGGTCACTGAAGCTTTCTTT.